Below, 27 T cell receptor beta chains from the same sample are listed, as sequenced in a study of T cell responses to AZD1222 COVID-19 vaccine. Data came from immunoSEQ multiplex PCR; TCRdb stores just in-frame clones and leaves some out. The sample records approximately 100,000 clones, just under 90% being singletons. The sequencing used peripheral blood, collected on day 0 of AZD1222 vaccination. The receptors come from an adult in good health.

The chain uses TRBV30 and TRBJ1-5; the D gene is possibly TRBD1 (6 bases). Trimming cost V 1 base and J 0 bases, with 16 bases left between them. CDR3 length: 17 amino acids. From germline, CDR1 is GTSNPN and CDR2 SVGIG (reference sequence). CDR3 DNA sequence: TGTGCCTGGAGTGGGGACAAGGGCCTATATAGCAATCAGCCCCAGCATTTT. Translating it yields CAWSGDKGLYSNQPQHF. The variable domain in full, with the rest retrieved from reference TRBV30 and TRBJ1-5, is SQTIHQWPATLVQPVGSPLSLECTVEGTSNPNLYWYRQAAGRGLQLLFYSVGIGQISSEVPQNLSASRPQDRQFILSSKKLLLSDSGFYLCAWSGDKGLYSNQPQHFGDGTRLSIL.

The rearrangement uses TRBV5-1 and TRBJ2-7, with TRBD2 matching 7 bases. J lost 2 bases, V lost 4 bases, and 9 bases had no gene match. The germline CDR1 and CDR2 sequences are SGHRS and YFSETQ. The CDR3 is 15 residues long. The CDR3 loop reads CASSPGLVVAYEQYF. The CDR3, as DNA: TGCGCCAGCAGCCCAGGACTAGTCGTCGCCTACGAGCAGTACTTC.

The table lists this clone with a few counts. This sequence joins TRBV7-2 and TRBJ2-1; no definite D call. V shed 1 base and J shed 8 bases, with 9 bases lying between them. The germline gives CDR1 SGHTA, CDR2 FQGNSA. CDR3 length: 13 residues. The CDR3 sequence: CASSLVSGDEQFF. The CDR3 nucleotides read TGTGCCAGCAGCTTAGTTTCCGGAGATGAGCAGTTCTTC.

Only one count was recorded for this clone. The rearrangement links TRBV11-3 to TRBJ2-2, with D perhaps TRBD2 (5 bases). V shed 1 base and J shed 5 bases, with 11 bases lying between them. Germline lookup yields CDR1 SGHNT and CDR2 YENEEA. The CDR3 length is 15 residues. The CDR3 DNA sequence: TGTGCCAGCAGCTTAGGTGCCGCGGGTACCGGGGAGCTGTTTTTT. Protein: CASSLGAAGTGELFF. The entire variable domain, with the rest obtained from reference TRBV11-3 and TRBJ2-2, is as follows: EAGVVQSPRYKIIEKKQPVAFWCNPISGHNTLYWYLQNLGQGPELLIRYENEEAVDDSQLPKDRFSAERLKGVDSTLKIQPAELGDSAVYLCASSLGAAGTGELFFGEGSRLTVL.

Here the CDR3 DNA reads TGTGCCACCAGTGATTTTAATACAGGCTATAACAATGAGCAGTTCTTC. It yields the protein CATSDFNTGYNNEQFF. This chain links TRBV24-1 with TRBJ2-1; tentatively, D is TRBD1 (5 bases). CDR1 KGHDR and CDR2 SFDVKD come from the germline V gene. This CDR3 contains 16 residues. The V end lost 1 base, the J end lost 5 bases, and 14 bases lay between the germline ends.

This chain connects TRBV12-3 or TRBV12-4 to TRBJ2-7; 9 positions match TRBD1. The V segment lost 6 bases and the J segment 5 bases; nucleotides outside the gene matches: 5. CDR3 size: 13 residues. CDR3 residues: CASRTGTGHEQYF. CDR3 DNA: TGTGCCAGCAGAACCGGGACAGGGCACGAGCAGTACTTC.

The chain couples TRBV7-2 to TRBJ2-3, with 13 bases matching TRBD2. V lost 5 bases and J lost 6; bases outside the gene matches: 5. CDR3 length equals 15 residues. Germline V gives CDR1 SGHTA, CDR2 FQGNSA. DNA of the CDR3: TGTGCCAGCAGCCCCCGACTAGCGGGGGGTGATACGCAGTATTTT. Its protein is CASSPRLAGGDTQYF.

The chain's CDR3 is CASSLGLEGEQYF. Written as DNA, the CDR3 is TGTGCCAGCAGTTTGGGTTTGGAGGGCGAGCAGTACTTC. The gene calls are TRBV28 and TRBJ2-7; TRBD2 is a possible D gene (6 bases). CDR1 and CDR2 (germline): MDHEN, SYDVKM. This CDR3 contains 13 residues. Trimming took 3 bases from V and 6 from J, leaving 12 bases between them.

In DNA form, the CDR3 reads TGTGCCAGCAGCCTACGCGGGGGGGACCCTGCCCACGCGCAGTATTTT. It encodes CASSLRGGDPAHAQYF. This chain uses TRBV7-2 with TRBJ2-3; TRBD2 agrees at 9 bases. Germline loops: CDR1 SGHTA, CDR2 FQGNSA. Trimming took 5 bases from V and 10 from J; bases not matched to a gene: 16. CDR3 length: 16 amino acids.

V usage is TRBV6-5 and J usage is TRBJ1-1, with D perhaps matching TRBD1 (5 bases). The germline gives CDR1 MNHEY, CDR2 SVGAGI. V lost 10 bases and J 1 base, leaving 13 bases between the germline ends. The CDR3 is made up of 13 amino acids. CDR3 region: CATKPQGNTEAFF. The CDR3, as DNA: TGTGCCACCAAACCCCAGGGGAACACTGAAGCTTTCTTT.

This chain links TRBV9 with TRBJ2-7, with D possibly being TRBD1 (6 bases). Trimming pared 0 bases from V and 0 bases from J, leaving 10 bases between. CDR3 size: 15 residues. Germline-derived CDR1 and CDR2 are SGDLS and YYNGEE. The CDR3 loop is CASSVETGSSYEQYF. The CDR3 DNA reads as TGTGCCAGCAGCGTAGAAACAGGGAGCTCCTACGAGCAGTACTTC.

The chain uses TRBV19 and TRBJ1-5, with TRBD1 identical over 8 bases. In germline, CDR1 is LNHDA, CDR2 SQIVND (reference sequence). After removal of 5 bases from V and 5 bases from J, the junction contained 2 bases not matched to a gene. The CDR3 loop spans 13 amino acids. CDR3 nucleotide sequence: TGTGCCAGTAGTTGGACAGGGCATCAGCCCCAGCATTTT. Protein product: CASSWTGHQPQHF.

The chain employs TRBV7-2 and TRBJ2-3, with D perhaps matching TRBD1 or TRBD2 (6 bases each). Germline assignment: CDR1 SGHTA and CDR2 FQGNSA. The CDR3 has 15 amino acids. Trimming took 0 bases from V and 5 from J, leaving 12 bases between them. DNA of the CDR3: TGTGCCAGCAGCTTAGCCCCGGGGGCTGGAGATACGCAGTATTTT. Residues: CASSLAPGAGDTQYF.

This clone has a handful of counts. This rearrangement joins TRBV28 to TRBJ1-6; D is unresolved. The CDR3 totals 14 residues. Trimming took 4 bases from V and 7 from J, leaving 11 bases between them. Germline CDR1 is MDHEN and CDR2 is SYDVKM. CDR3 bases: TGTGCCAGCAGTTATCGACTCGGGAATTCACCCCTCCACTTT. This gives the protein CASSYRLGNSPLHF.

The chain employs TRBV5-4 and TRBJ2-2; no definite D call. This CDR3 comprises 15 residues. The V and J ends lost 4 bases and 4 bases respectively, with 14 bases between them. Germline loops: CDR1 SGHNT, CDR2 YYREEE (reference sequence). The CDR3 here is CASSTHMGGTGELFF. CDR3 DNA: TGTGCCAGCAGCACCCACATGGGTGGCACCGGGGAGCTGTTTTTT.

The rearrangement joins TRBV2 to TRBJ1-2; possibly TRBD1 for D (5 bases). CDR1 is SNHLY, CDR2 FYNNEI, per germline. The CDR3 extends over 13 amino acids. V lost 3 bases and J lost 3, with 8 bases in between. The CDR3 region is CASSDREDYGYTF. The DNA of the CDR3 is TGTGCCAGCAGTGACAGGGAGGACTATGGCTACACCTTC.

This clone was seen a handful of times. The DNA of the CDR3 is TGTGCCAGTGACGACAATGGACCGCTCCGAAATCAGCCCCAGCATTTT. Protein product: CASDDNGPLRNQPQHF. The chain couples TRBV28 to TRBJ1-5; D ambiguous. Germline CDR1 reads MDHEN; CDR2 reads SYDVKM. The CDR3 spans 16 residues. The V and J ends lost 9 bases and 4 bases respectively, with 22 bases between them.

The chain carries TRBV7-9 and TRBJ1-2; no clear D. The germline V gene has CDR1 SEHNR and CDR2 FQNEAQ (reference sequence). This CDR3 is built from 14 residues. Trimming took off 5 bases at V and 7 bases at J, with 17 bases between the two ends. The CDR3 protein is CASSPIKGPGGYTF. Here the CDR3 DNA reads TGTGCCAGCAGCCCGATCAAAGGACCGGGTGGCTACACCTTC.

The chain couples TRBV28 to TRBJ1-6; 10 bases match TRBD1. Germline-derived CDR1 and CDR2 are MDHEN and SYDVKM. The CDR3 covers 15 residues. Trimming removed 6 bases from V and 6 bases from J; junction bases left unmatched: 5. For the CDR3, the DNA is TGTGCCAGCAGAACTCGGGACAGGGGTAATTCACCCCTCCACTTT. Amino acids: CASRTRDRGNSPLHF.

This clone was detected a few times. The chain uses TRBV15 and TRBJ2-7; 9 nucleotides align to TRBD1. The CDR3 is made up of 16 amino acids. From germline, CDR1 is LNHNV and CDR2 YYDKDF (reference sequence). The V gene end was trimmed by 1 base and the J gene end by 2 bases; junction bases not matched to a gene: 6. This CDR3 reads CATSRGYGTGTYEQYF. The DNA of the CDR3 is TGTGCCACCAGCAGAGGGTACGGGACAGGGACCTACGAGCAGTACTTC.

The rearrangement uses TRBV27 and TRBJ1-2; possibly TRBD1 for D (5 bases). Per germline, CDR1 MNHEY and CDR2 SMNVEV (reference sequence). The CDR3 sequence is 15 residues long. V lost 0 bases, J lost 7 bases, and 15 bases lay in between. Here the CDR3 reads CASSLSRAGPGGYTF. The CDR3 DNA reads TGTGCCAGCAGTTTATCGAGGGCAGGGCCTGGTGGCTACACCTTC.

The chain couples TRBV5-6 to TRBJ1-5, with D maybe TRBD1 (6 bases). The CDR3 consists of 16 residues. V gave up 3 bases and J gave up 1 base, with 14 bases separating them. The germline V gene has CDR1 SGHDT and CDR2 YYEEEE. The CDR3 sequence: CASSSHVQGSNQPQHF. The CDR3 nucleotides are TGTGCCAGCAGCTCCCACGTGCAGGGGAGCAATCAGCCCCAGCATTTT.

The V call is TRBV19, the J call TRBJ2-7; weak D call: TRBD1 (6 bases). CDR3 length equals 15 residues. Looked up from germline, CDR1 is LNHDA and CDR2 is SQIVND (reference sequence). The V and J ends lost 8 bases and 2 bases respectively, with 19 bases between them. The CDR3 reads CASRQTGTPPYEQYF. In DNA, the CDR3 is TGTGCCAGTCGACAAACCGGGACACCACCCTACGAGCAGTACTTC.

The chain is built from TRBV7-3 and TRBJ2-3; maybe TRBD1 (6 bases). V lost 3 bases and J lost 2, with 12 bases in between. Germline V gene sequence: CDR1 SGHTA, CDR2 FQGTGA. The CDR3 has 15 residues. CDR3 loop: CASSLGRGHTDTQYF. In nucleotides, the CDR3 is TGTGCCAGCAGCTTGGGCAGGGGACACACAGATACGCAGTATTTT.

In DNA form, the CDR3 reads TGTGCCAGCTCACCGGCAGCTGCACCCGCCCGAAGCCCGGACTATGGCTACACCTTC. It codes for CASSPAAAPARSPDYGYTF. V is TRBV18 and J is TRBJ1-2, with no clear D. The V gene lost 3 bases and the J gene lost 3 bases, with 26 bases spanning the gap. CDR1 KGHSH and CDR2 LQKENI come from the germline V gene. The CDR3 length is 19 residues.

This clone showed up just once. The chain carries TRBV11-2 and TRBJ2-2; D unresolved. The V end lost 1 base, the J end lost 4 bases, and 4 bases lay between the germline ends. Germline V gives CDR1 SGHAT, CDR2 FQNNGV. This CDR3 region has 13 residues. CDR3 sequence (DNA): TGTGCCAGCAGCTTAGGGGGCACCGGGGAGCTGTTTTTT. Translating gives CASSLGGTGELFF.

This rearrangement joins TRBV19 to TRBJ1-2; the match to TRBD1 covers 10 bases. V trimming: 4 bases; J trimming: 6 bases; junction bases outside the gene matches: 2. CDR3 length: 13 amino acids. The germline CDR1 and CDR2 sequences are LNHDA and SQIVND (reference sequence). CDR3 sequence reads: CASSTGQGDGYTF. The CDR3 DNA follows: TGTGCCAGTAGTACCGGACAGGGGGATGGCTACACCTTC.